Listed below are T cell receptor beta chains from one sample, sequenced in a study of spatial heterogeneity in lung cancer. One entry per CDR3 protein results from TCRdb running MiXCR on the 5' RACE reads. The data hold about 12,000 distinct CDR3 sequences, with 14% to 15% observed a single time. The source material was lung tumor tissue, sampled at surgery. The source is a male donor with early-stage non-small cell lung cancer. Each CDR3 is given with its conserved first and last residue. The D gene is left open where the match is weak. The size of a clone is reported for some rows only, either as once, few or many, or as a class for expanded clones.

v_gene	j_gene	d_gene	abundance	CDR3nt	CDR3aa
TRBV6-2/TRBV6-3	TRBJ2-1	NA	few	TGTGCCAGCAGTGAAGGCCCGATTTCGGGGCAGTTCTTC	CASSEGPISGQFF
TRBV4-1	TRBJ2-3	TRBD2	NA	TGCGCCAGCAGCCAAGAAGGACCCAGCGGGGGAACAGATACGCAGTATTTT	CASSQEGPSGGTDTQYF
TRBV12-3/TRBV12-4	TRBJ1-1	NA	many	TGTGCCAGCAGTTTCAAACACACTCTAGGTTACATCCTGAACACTGAAGCTTTCTTT	CASSFKHTLGYILNTEAFF
TRBV3-1	TRBJ2-2	TRBD2	many	TGTGCCAGCAGCCCCTGGACTAGGAACACCGGGGAGCTGTTTTTT	CASSPWTRNTGELFF
TRBV7-9	TRBJ2-2	NA	many	TGTGCCAGCAGCTTGCAGTCCGGGGAGCTGTTTTTT	CASSLQSGELFF
TRBV28	TRBJ2-7	NA	many	TGTGCCAGCAGTTTAGCCGAAGGAGAGCAGTACTTC	CASSLAEGEQYF
TRBV5-6	TRBJ2-7	NA	few	TGTGCCAGCAGCCCGGTGGGCCAGACCCGACGCGAGCAGTACTTC	CASSPVGQTRREQYF
TRBV24-1	TRBJ2-1	NA	large	TGTGCCACCAGGGGCCGGGGAGTCTCCTACAATGAGCAGTTCTTC	CATRGRGVSYNEQFF
TRBV6-6	TRBJ1-1	NA	NA	TGTGCCAGCAGTATTAAGAACACTGAAGCTTTCTTT	CASSIKNTEAFF
TRBV6-5	TRBJ2-5	NA	many	TGTGCCAGCAGAAACAACAGGGAGACCCAGTACTTC	CASRNNRETQYF
TRBV6-5	TRBJ2-3	TRBD1	NA	TGTGCCAGCAGTACCCGGACAGGCGCAGATACGCAGTATTTT	CASSTRTGADTQYF
TRBV20-1	TRBJ2-3	TRBD2	medium-sized	TGCAGTGCTAGTTCGCCTAGCGGGAGGAGGGGCGGCACAGATACGCAGTATTTT	CSASSPSGRRGGTDTQYF
TRBV7-2	TRBJ2-5	TRBD2	medium-sized	TGTGCCAGCAGCCCCGCGGCGGGGGGCGCCCAGTACTTC	CASSPAAGGAQYF
TRBV20-1	TRBJ2-5	TRBD2	many	TGCAGTGCTAGAGATGCCCTAGCGGGAGGGGAGACCCAGTACTTC	CSARDALAGGETQYF
TRBV4-3	TRBJ1-1	NA	NA	TGCGCCAGCAGCCAAGATCGCAGCAAGAACACTGAAGCTTTCTTT	CASSQDRSKNTEAFF
TRBV7-2	TRBJ2-3	TRBD1	medium-sized	TGTGCCAGCAGCTTTCCAGGGGGTGGCACAGATACGCAGTATTTT	CASSFPGGGTDTQYF
TRBV20-1	TRBJ2-3	TRBD2	many	TGCAGTGCCAGCAGTCTAGCGGGAGGATTTGGCACAGATACGCAGTATTTT	CSASSLAGGFGTDTQYF
TRBV5-1	TRBJ2-5	TRBD1	many	TGCGCCAGCAGCTCTGGGACAGGGGGCCGCCAAGAGACCCAGTACTTC	CASSSGTGGRQETQYF
TRBV6-1	TRBJ2-5	NA	medium-sized	TGTGCCAGCAGAACGTGGGAGACCCAGTACTTC	CASRTWETQYF
TRBV11-2	TRBJ2-1	NA	few	TGTGCCAGCAGCTTGGTTAGCGGAGCCGGGAATGAGCAGTTCTTC	CASSLVSGAGNEQFF
TRBV9	TRBJ2-2	NA	many	TGTGCCAGCAGCGTAGAGGGCGGGGGCTACACCGGGGAGCTGTTTTTT	CASSVEGGGYTGELFF
TRBV4-1	TRBJ2-6	TRBD1	medium-sized	TGCGCCAGCAGCCAAGATCTTGACAGGGCTGGGGCCAACGTCCTGACTTTC	CASSQDLDRAGANVLTF
TRBV20-1	TRBJ1-1	TRBD1	medium-sized	TGCAGTGCTAGAGATCTCGACAGGGGGCTATGGAACACTGAAGCTTTCTTT	CSARDLDRGLWNTEAFF
TRBV2	TRBJ1-2	NA	many	TGTGCCAGCAGAGAAGACAAGAACTATGGCTACACCTTC	CASREDKNYGYTF
TRBV6-1	TRBJ2-6	NA	few	TGTGCCAGCAGTGAAGCATGGGTGCCCTCTGGGGCCAACGTCCTGACTTTC	CASSEAWVPSGANVLTF
TRBV2	TRBJ2-7	TRBD2	NA	TGTGCCAGCAGTGAAGCGAGAGGTAGCGGGACCGAGCAGTACTTC	CASSEARGSGTEQYF
TRBV2	TRBJ2-3	TRBD2	few	TGTGCCAGCAGTGAAAGGTTTCGGGGGGCAGATACGCAGTATTTT	CASSERFRGADTQYF
TRBV4-1	TRBJ2-1	TRBD2	many	TGCGCCAGCAGCCAAAGGCTAGCGGAGCGGAATGAGCAGTTCTTC	CASSQRLAERNEQFF
TRBV2	TRBJ2-3	NA	NA	TGTGCCAGCAGTGAGGGAGTAGATCTAGATACGCAGTATTTT	CASSEGVDLDTQYF
TRBV24-1	TRBJ2-2	NA	many	TGTGCCACCAGTGATTGGGACGGATTTAACACCGGGGAGCTGTTTTTT	CATSDWDGFNTGELFF
TRBV6-4	TRBJ2-1	NA	many	TGTGCCATACAAGATAACTCCTACAATGAGCAGTTCTTC	CAIQDNSYNEQFF
TRBV20-1	TRBJ2-2	TRBD1	many	TGCAGTGCTCGGGACAGGGAATACGGGGAGCTGTTTTTT	CSARDREYGELFF
TRBV28	TRBJ2-2	NA	once	TGTGCCAGCAGTTTTGGAGGGGCCGGGGAGCTGTTTTTT	CASSFGGAGELFF
TRBV5-1	TRBJ2-7	NA	NA	TGCGCCAGCAGCTGGGACACGAGCTCCTACGAGCAGTACTTC	CASSWDTSSYEQYF
TRBV6-6	TRBJ2-7	TRBD2	many	TGTGCCAGCAGTAGCCATTCTCGGGAGGACGAGCAGTACTTC	CASSSHSREDEQYF
TRBV20-1	TRBJ1-2	TRBD1	many	TGCAGTGCTCGAAGCGTAGGGGGCGCGAGCTATGGCTACACCTTC	CSARSVGGASYGYTF
TRBV11-1	TRBJ2-5	NA	many	TGTGCCAGCAGCTCCATCCCGTGGGGACAAGAAGAGACCCAGTACTTC	CASSSIPWGQEETQYF
TRBV4-3	TRBJ2-7	TRBD2	many	TGCGCCAGCAGCCAAGATCATGGGGGGGCCTACGAGCAGTACTTC	CASSQDHGGAYEQYF
TRBV29-1	TRBJ2-2	TRBD2	many	TGCAGCGTTCACTCAGGAGCGGGAGACACCGGGGAGCTGTTTTTT	CSVHSGAGDTGELFF
TRBV6-2/TRBV6-3	TRBJ1-5	NA	medium-sized	TGTGCCAGCAGTTACCGGGACACAAATCAGCCCCAGCATTTT	CASSYRDTNQPQHF
TRBV20-1	TRBJ1-4	TRBD1	many	TGCAGTGCTAGGCGGGACAGGGGTGAAAAACTGTTTTTT	CSARRDRGEKLFF
TRBV12-3/TRBV12-4	TRBJ1-1	NA	NA	TGTGCCAGCAGCGGACAGTACGGCACTGAAGCTTTCTTT	CASSGQYGTEAFF
TRBV7-2	TRBJ2-1	NA	medium-sized	TGTGCCAGCAGCTTAGAAGGTGGGGTATCCTACAATGAGCAGTTCTTC	CASSLEGGVSYNEQFF
TRBV20-1	TRBJ2-3	TRBD2	NA	TGCAGTGCTGACTTAGGGCTAGCGGGAGCTTCAGATACGCAGTATTTT	CSADLGLAGASDTQYF
TRBV5-1	TRBJ2-2	TRBD2	many	TGCGCCAGCAGCTTCACTAGCGACACCACCGGGGAGCTGTTTTTT	CASSFTSDTTGELFF
TRBV14	TRBJ2-5	NA	many	TGTGCCAGCAGCCCCGGACGGGCGCAGAGGACCCAGTACTTC	CASSPGRAQRTQYF
TRBV12-3/TRBV12-4	TRBJ1-1	TRBD1	NA	TGTGCCAGCAGGGGACAGGTTGAGGGCACTGAAGCTTTCTTT	CASRGQVEGTEAFF
TRBV7-2	TRBJ2-1	NA	many	TGTGCCAGCAGCATAAGGGGAAGCTCCTACAATGAGCAGTTCTTC	CASSIRGSSYNEQFF
TRBV5-4	TRBJ2-2	TRBD1	few	TGTGCCAGCAGCCCCACCCCAGGGGGCGACACCGGGGAGCTGTTTTTT	CASSPTPGGDTGELFF
TRBV6-2/TRBV6-3	TRBJ2-1	NA	few	TGTGCCAGCACAGGCGTCGTAGGAGGATTTCGGTACAATGAGCAGTTCTTC	CASTGVVGGFRYNEQFF
TRBV4-1	TRBJ2-3	TRBD2	many	TGCGCCAGCAGCCCCCCGGGGGGGTCAGGAGATACGCAGTATTTT	CASSPPGGSGDTQYF
TRBV6-1	TRBJ2-1	NA	medium-sized	TGTGCCAGCAGTGACCCTGGTACTAGGGGGTACAATGAGCAGTTCTTC	CASSDPGTRGYNEQFF
TRBV20-1	TRBJ1-1	NA	few	TGCAGTGCTAGAGAGGATTTGAACACTGAAGCTTTCTTT	CSAREDLNTEAFF